This TCR beta chain came from a study of shared clonotypes between healthy human individuals. This CDR3 has 13 residues. Germline CDR1 reads MDHEN; CDR2 reads SYDVKM. Trimming left V 4 bases short and J 4 bases short, with 9 bases between. General study points: Larger richness was generally estimated for naive than memory subsets.

The assay was carried out at the deep level. The data were produced by immunoSEQ multiplex PCR, yet TCRdb's version contains in-frame clones alone and is incomplete. The data contain roughly 1,500,000 clones, approximately 98% of them singletons. Within Nashville, Tennessee resided all donors, each a Caucasian adult. On this clone itself: Antigen unknown.

The chain recombines TRBV28 with TRBJ2-3; D gene ambiguous. The material sequenced was naive CD4+ T cells sorted from blood. Stated subset: CD45RA+ positively selected. The TCR originated in a man younger than 40 in good health. CDR3 bases: TGTGCCAGCAGTTCTATCCCGGCAGATACGCAGTATTTT. This gives the protein CASSSIPADTQYF.